This is a list of T cell receptor beta chains from one sample in a study of T cell responses to AZD1222 COVID-19 vaccine. Profiling relied on immunoSEQ multiplex PCR, and the TCRdb table lists in-frame clones only, not all of them. The sample lists 150,000 to 200,000 clones, about 90% occurring once. The sample consisted of peripheral blood, taken 28 days after the second dose of the MenACWY control vaccine. Receptor source: an adult who received the MenACWY meningococcal vaccine as a control. CDR3s include the opening cysteine and the closing phenylalanine or tryptophan. Each record gives: clone size, D gene, J gene, V gene, CDR3 DNA, CDR3 protein. The D gene is left open where the match is weak. Size is stated for part of the rows, as once, few or many counts, or as a class when the clone is expanded.

clone_size: NA; d_call: NA; j_call: TRBJ2-3; v_call: TRBV5-1; cdr3_nt: TGCGCCAGCATGAACAGGGAGGAGGATACGCAGTATTTT; cdr3_aa: CASMNREEDTQYF
clone_size: NA; d_call: TRBD2; j_call: TRBJ2-7; v_call: TRBV4-3; cdr3_nt: TGCGCCAGCAGCCAAGCCAGCGGGGGGGACGAGCAGTACTTC; cdr3_aa: CASSQASGGDEQYF
clone_size: NA; d_call: NA; j_call: TRBJ1-4; v_call: TRBV28; cdr3_nt: TGTGCCAGCAGACCCGGGACCCGTCTCGAAAAACTGTTTTTT; cdr3_aa: CASRPGTRLEKLFF
clone_size: NA; d_call: NA; j_call: TRBJ1-5; v_call: TRBV9; cdr3_nt: TGTGCCAGCAGCGTAGATGGCACTTATCAGCCCCAGCATTTT; cdr3_aa: CASSVDGTYQPQHF
clone_size: NA; d_call: NA; j_call: TRBJ1-1; v_call: TRBV30; cdr3_nt: TGTGCCTGGAGTGGGGACATTATGAACACTGAAGCTTTCTTT; cdr3_aa: CAWSGDIMNTEAFF
clone_size: NA; d_call: NA; j_call: TRBJ2-7; v_call: TRBV5-6; cdr3_nt: TGTGCCAGCAGCTTGCCAGGCCCCTACGAGCAGTACTTC; cdr3_aa: CASSLPGPYEQYF
clone_size: NA; d_call: NA; j_call: TRBJ1-4; v_call: TRBV5-6; cdr3_nt: TGTGCCAGCAGCCTAGACAGTCCCGATGAAAAACTGTTTTTT; cdr3_aa: CASSLDSPDEKLFF
clone_size: NA; d_call: NA; j_call: TRBJ1-2; v_call: TRBV28; cdr3_nt: TGTGCCAGCAGTCCCCTCGTAGGGGCCTATGGCTACACCTTC; cdr3_aa: CASSPLVGAYGYTF
clone_size: NA; d_call: NA; j_call: TRBJ2-7; v_call: TRBV4-3; cdr3_nt: TGCGCCAGCAGCCAAGCCTCCTGGGGCTACGAGCAGTACTTC; cdr3_aa: CASSQASWGYEQYF
clone_size: NA; d_call: NA; j_call: TRBJ1-5; v_call: TRBV21-1; cdr3_nt: TGTGCCAGCAGCATAGGCCCCCCTGACAGTCCTAATCAGCCCCAGCATTTT; cdr3_aa: CASSIGPPDSPNQPQHF
clone_size: NA; d_call: TRBD2; j_call: TRBJ2-5; v_call: TRBV28; cdr3_nt: TGTGCCAGCAGTTTGGGTGGACTAGCGGGGAAAGAGACCCAGTACTTC; cdr3_aa: CASSLGGLAGKETQYF
clone_size: NA; d_call: NA; j_call: TRBJ2-2; v_call: TRBV7-2; cdr3_nt: TGTGCCAGCAGCTTATGGGGGCCTTCGAACACCGGGGAGCTGTTTTTT; cdr3_aa: CASSLWGPSNTGELFF
clone_size: NA; d_call: TRBD1; j_call: TRBJ1-2; v_call: TRBV6-5; cdr3_nt: TGTGCCAGCAGTTACGTTCCGGGACAGGACGGAGGCTACACCTTC; cdr3_aa: CASSYVPGQDGGYTF
clone_size: NA; d_call: NA; j_call: TRBJ1-2; v_call: TRBV7-9; cdr3_nt: TGTGCCAGCAGCCCCCCCTGGGGGGGCTACACCTTC; cdr3_aa: CASSPPWGGYTF
clone_size: NA; d_call: NA; j_call: TRBJ2-5; v_call: TRBV5-1; cdr3_nt: TGCGCCAGCAGTCCACGCAGGGATATAGGAGAGACCCAGTACTTC; cdr3_aa: CASSPRRDIGETQYF
clone_size: NA; d_call: NA; j_call: TRBJ1-4; v_call: TRBV2; cdr3_nt: TGTGCCAGCGTTGGTTCTAATGAAAAACTGTTTTTT; cdr3_aa: CASVGSNEKLFF
clone_size: NA; d_call: TRBD1; j_call: TRBJ1-2; v_call: TRBV7-2; cdr3_nt: TGTGCCAGCAGCCCCACGAAGGGGGCGAGAGATGGCTACACCTTC; cdr3_aa: CASSPTKGARDGYTF
clone_size: NA; d_call: TRBD2; j_call: TRBJ2-1; v_call: TRBV24-1; cdr3_nt: TGTGCCACCAGTGACCGTACGACTAGCGGGTCCAACAATGAGCAGTTCTTC; cdr3_aa: CATSDRTTSGSNNEQFF
clone_size: NA; d_call: NA; j_call: TRBJ1-1; v_call: TRBV6-5; cdr3_nt: TGTGCCGGGGGAAACACTGAAGCTTTCTTT; cdr3_aa: CAGGNTEAFF
clone_size: NA; d_call: NA; j_call: TRBJ1-2; v_call: TRBV28; cdr3_nt: TGTGCCAGCAGTTTTATCCTAGGCTACACCTTC; cdr3_aa: CASSFILGYTF
clone_size: NA; d_call: NA; j_call: TRBJ2-3; v_call: TRBV6-2/TRBV6-3; cdr3_nt: TGTGCCAGCAGTTACTCGATGGCCCCCACAGATACGCAGTATTTT; cdr3_aa: CASSYSMAPTDTQYF
clone_size: NA; d_call: TRBD2; j_call: TRBJ2-3; v_call: TRBV28; cdr3_nt: TGTGCCAGCAGCCGGACTAGCGGCCTCACAGATACGCAGTATTTT; cdr3_aa: CASSRTSGLTDTQYF
clone_size: NA; d_call: TRBD2; j_call: TRBJ2-3; v_call: TRBV5-1; cdr3_nt: TGCGCCAGCAGCTCGGGACTAGCGGGTCCAGATACGCAGTATTTT; cdr3_aa: CASSSGLAGPDTQYF
clone_size: NA; d_call: TRBD1; j_call: TRBJ2-5; v_call: TRBV5-1; cdr3_nt: TGCGCCAGCAGCTTGGCCCAGGGGGAAGAGACCCAGTACTTC; cdr3_aa: CASSLAQGEETQYF
clone_size: NA; d_call: NA; j_call: TRBJ1-5; v_call: TRBV2; cdr3_nt: TGTGCCAGCAAGGAAGGGGGGAGCAATCAGCCCCAGCATTTT; cdr3_aa: CASKEGGSNQPQHF
clone_size: NA; d_call: NA; j_call: TRBJ2-7; v_call: TRBV5-1; cdr3_nt: TGCGCCAGCAGCTTCGGGGACAACTCCTACGAGCAGTACTTC; cdr3_aa: CASSFGDNSYEQYF
clone_size: few; d_call: TRBD2; j_call: TRBJ2-3; v_call: TRBV3-1/TRBV3-2; cdr3_nt: TGTGCCAGCAGCCAAACGGGAGGGCACACAGATACGCAGTATTTT; cdr3_aa: CASSQTGGHTDTQYF
clone_size: NA; d_call: NA; j_call: TRBJ2-1; v_call: TRBV5-1; cdr3_nt: TGCGCCAGCAGCTTGGAGTCAGGGGCGGCCTACAATGAGCAGTTCTTC; cdr3_aa: CASSLESGAAYNEQFF
clone_size: NA; d_call: TRBD1; j_call: TRBJ1-1; v_call: TRBV28; cdr3_nt: TGTGCCAGCAGGGGAATTGGGACAGGGCTGAACACTGAAGCTTTCTTT; cdr3_aa: CASRGIGTGLNTEAFF
clone_size: NA; d_call: NA; j_call: TRBJ2-5; v_call: TRBV10-3; cdr3_nt: TGTGCCATCAGTGCCCAGGTACTGGAAAGGTCTCCAGAGACCCAGTACTTC; cdr3_aa: CAISAQVLERSPETQYF
clone_size: NA; d_call: TRBD1; j_call: TRBJ1-6; v_call: TRBV7-2; cdr3_nt: TGTGCCAGCAGCTTAGTTGCCGGATTCCAGGACAGGGGGAATTCACCCCTCCACTTT; cdr3_aa: CASSLVAGFQDRGNSPLHF
clone_size: NA; d_call: NA; j_call: TRBJ1-5; v_call: TRBV7-2; cdr3_nt: TGTGCCAGCAGCCGGGGTCTGATGGATCAGCCCCAGCATTTT; cdr3_aa: CASSRGLMDQPQHF
clone_size: NA; d_call: NA; j_call: TRBJ1-3; v_call: TRBV7-2; cdr3_nt: TGTGCCGAGCAGCGGCGGTTGGGAAACACCATATATTTT; cdr3_aa: CAEQRRLGNTIYF
clone_size: NA; d_call: TRBD2; j_call: TRBJ2-3; v_call: TRBV7-3; cdr3_nt: TGTGCCAGCAGCCTAGGCGGGGGATTCACAGATACGCAGTATTTT; cdr3_aa: CASSLGGGFTDTQYF
clone_size: once; d_call: NA; j_call: TRBJ2-7; v_call: TRBV10-3; cdr3_nt: TGTGCCATCAGTGTCGGCGGGCCGAGCTCCTACGAGCAGTACTTC; cdr3_aa: CAISVGGPSSYEQYF
clone_size: few; d_call: TRBD1; j_call: TRBJ1-2; v_call: TRBV7-2; cdr3_nt: TGTGCCAGCAGGCCGGGGACAGGGGCTGGCTACACCTTC; cdr3_aa: CASRPGTGAGYTF
clone_size: NA; d_call: TRBD1; j_call: TRBJ1-2; v_call: TRBV6-5; cdr3_nt: TGTGCCAGCAGACTCGGGACAGCTAACTATGGCTACACCTTC; cdr3_aa: CASRLGTANYGYTF
clone_size: NA; d_call: NA; j_call: TRBJ1-3; v_call: TRBV28; cdr3_nt: TGTGCCAGCAGTCCACACCTCCGGGGCCGCTCTGGAAACACCATATATTTT; cdr3_aa: CASSPHLRGRSGNTIYF
clone_size: NA; d_call: NA; j_call: TRBJ1-1; v_call: TRBV28; cdr3_nt: TGTGCCAGCAGTTTATTGGGTATGGCGTTTGAAGCTTTCTTT; cdr3_aa: CASSLLGMAFEAFF
clone_size: NA; d_call: NA; j_call: TRBJ2-2; v_call: TRBV5-1; cdr3_nt: TGCGCCAGCAGCTCTAGGGGGGAGAGCACCGGGGAGCTGTTTTTT; cdr3_aa: CASSSRGESTGELFF
clone_size: NA; d_call: NA; j_call: TRBJ2-7; v_call: TRBV28; cdr3_nt: TGTGCCAGCAGTTACCCCCTCCCAGGGGACGAGCAGTACTTC; cdr3_aa: CASSYPLPGDEQYF
clone_size: NA; d_call: NA; j_call: TRBJ2-5; v_call: TRBV24-1; cdr3_nt: TGTGCCACCAGTGATCCAGGACCCCAAGAGACCCAGTACTTC; cdr3_aa: CATSDPGPQETQYF
clone_size: NA; d_call: NA; j_call: TRBJ1-5; v_call: TRBV4-1; cdr3_nt: TGCGCCAGCAGCCAAGTGACGGGAAATCAGCCCCAGCATTTT; cdr3_aa: CASSQVTGNQPQHF
clone_size: NA; d_call: NA; j_call: TRBJ1-4; v_call: TRBV5-4; cdr3_nt: TGTGCCAGCAGCTTGGATCAGGGGTCTAATGAAAAACTGTTTTTT; cdr3_aa: CASSLDQGSNEKLFF
clone_size: NA; d_call: NA; j_call: TRBJ1-1; v_call: TRBV5-1; cdr3_nt: TGCGCCAGCAGTAGTCTCGTGAACACTGAAGCTTTCTTT; cdr3_aa: CASSSLVNTEAFF
clone_size: once; d_call: NA; j_call: TRBJ2-7; v_call: TRBV7-2; cdr3_nt: TGTGCCAGCAGCTTAGTGGCTACCCCCTACGAGCAGTACTTC; cdr3_aa: CASSLVATPYEQYF
clone_size: NA; d_call: NA; j_call: TRBJ1-3; v_call: TRBV7-2; cdr3_nt: TGTGCCAGCAGCCTTTTAATAGAAAACACCATATATTTT; cdr3_aa: CASSLLIENTIYF
clone_size: NA; d_call: NA; j_call: TRBJ2-5; v_call: TRBV5-3; cdr3_nt: TGTGCCAGAAGCTTAGCAGGGAAGTTCGAGACCCAGTACTTC; cdr3_aa: CARSLAGKFETQYF
clone_size: NA; d_call: TRBD2; j_call: TRBJ2-1; v_call: TRBV10-2; cdr3_nt: TGCGCCAGCAGTGAGTTCCTTAGCGGGGCAACCTACAATGAGCAGTTCTTC; cdr3_aa: CASSEFLSGATYNEQFF
clone_size: few; d_call: NA; j_call: TRBJ1-1; v_call: TRBV4-3; cdr3_nt: TGCGCCAGCAGCCCCGACGTTGGTGGGACAGAAGCTTTCTTT; cdr3_aa: CASSPDVGGTEAFF
clone_size: NA; d_call: NA; j_call: TRBJ1-1; v_call: TRBV30; cdr3_nt: TGTGCCTGGAGTTCGGGAACCGGATACACTGAAGCTTTCTTT; cdr3_aa: CAWSSGTGYTEAFF
clone_size: NA; d_call: TRBD1; j_call: TRBJ2-7; v_call: TRBV7-8; cdr3_nt: TGTGCCAGCAGCTTAGATAATGGGAAGCCGGGACAGATTTCGTACGAGCAGTACTTC; cdr3_aa: CASSLDNGKPGQISYEQYF
clone_size: NA; d_call: TRBD1; j_call: TRBJ2-5; v_call: TRBV28; cdr3_nt: TGTGCCAGCAGTTTATTCAGTACAGGGGCTGGCCAAGAGACCCAGTACTTC; cdr3_aa: CASSLFSTGAGQETQYF
clone_size: NA; d_call: TRBD2; j_call: TRBJ2-7; v_call: TRBV6-5; cdr3_nt: TGTGCCAGCAGTTACGGGGTAGCGGGATCCTACGAGCAGTACTTC; cdr3_aa: CASSYGVAGSYEQYF